The present TCR beta chain was sequenced within a study of cytomegalovirus exposure and HLA in healthy donors. As for the study in general: HLA-typed donors were the source of roughly 80 million unique TCRs held in an early data release. Study-level results: Rates of TCR association differed by HLA locus in a later analysis, with DRB1 highest and HLA-C lowest. Earlier analysis looked at TCR beta V segments, and most were productive about 87% or about 30% of the time. Donor immune exposure was known only as CMV serostatus.

The PCR employed 60 Vbeta primers together with 13 Jbeta primers. Method: immunoSEQ multiplex PCR; TCRdb's copy keeps in-frame clones and lacks some. The sample has roughly 200,000 clones; around three quarters are singletons. Concerning this clone itself: Its cognate antigen is unknown.

The ends were cut back, 5 bases at V and 6 bases at J, with 10 bases in the middle. CDR1 is LNHDA, CDR2 SQIVND, per germline (reference sequence). This CDR3 is built from 13 residues. The chain joins TRBV19 to TRBJ2-2; possible D gene TRBD1, 6 bases. This receptor was obtained from a woman aged 25 to 45 in good health and CMV-seropositive. Input material: PBMCs. The CDR3 region is CASSLTGPGELFF. In DNA form, the CDR3 reads TGTGCCAGTAGTTTAACAGGGCCCGGGGAGCTGTTTTTT.